This T cell receptor beta chain originates from a study of blood T cell repertoires in COVID-19 (dated by TCRdb to about 2020). In terms of the full investigation: Samples covering the acute and convalescent phases of COVID-19 were provided by collaborators in the United States, Italy and Spain. A de-identified subject ID, COVID-19 status, age in years and sex were almost always included in the sample metadata. Samples came from the ongoing ImmuneRACE study (first 160 participants) plus 1,254 subjects from 6 global collaborators. Where HLA class I and class II types were available, the types were taken from metadata supplied by the sample provider, not from assay-based typing. The prospective study material was composed of cDNA or gDNA derived from T cells, B-cell-depleted T cells, or PBMCs. Subjects who had been exposed to COVID-19, were actively infected with it, or had recovered from it provided the deeply sampled blood TCRbeta repertoires that made up the dataset. The repertoires were released in a freely available public database intended as a resource for research on the immune response to SARS-CoV-2. The full study reports these points: How much clinical and demographic metadata was included differed by source and by participant, and the metadata was provided uncurated.

The germline V gene (reference sequence) specifies GTSNPN as CDR1 and SVGIG as CDR2. Counted from cysteine to phenylalanine, this CDR3 has 13 amino acids. Left in the record is the CDR3 DNA by itself, 39 bases read in frame from the first base. As to this clone: No antigen is known for it. At one end the junction does not follow the germline gene, possibly because of a read error.

At one collaborating source in Seattle, patients were enrolled during active infection and were followed longitudinally through the course of disease. Whole blood was collected in K2EDTA tubes by collaborating institutions according to the institutions' own protocols. For TCRbeta analysis, collaborator samples were shipped as frozen whole blood, as isolated PBMCs, or as DNA extracted from either sample type. TCRbeta CDR3 regions were amplified from genomic DNA by means of the immunoSEQ Assay, a bias-controlled multiplex PCR. Turning to the authors' computational methods: Nucleated cell counts per sample were estimated from amplification of reference gene primers within the assay. To quantify the absolute abundance of each unique TCRbeta CDR3 rearrangement, sequence reads were collapsed and filtered. For each sample, productive Simpson clonality was calculated by taking the square root of Simpson's diversity index across productive rearrangements. As stored in TCRdb, this immuneACCESS dataset retains in-frame rearrangements with V and J assigned. A fraction of the clones does not appear; measured against another copy, unresolved V genes explain less than half of the discrepancy, and the remainder lacks a known reason. V and J calls and clone size are copied from that table; D and trimming were computed from the DNA. Across this sample there are around 460,000 clones, with 70% to 90% seen only once. The ten most abundant clones make up about 0.91% of the sample.

The V and J genes are TRBV30 and TRBJ2-7; TRBD2 is possibly the D segment (6 matching bases). Sequenced sample: peripheral blood. This TCR was recovered from a man aged 18-30 years with COVID-19, enrolled during active disease. The DNA sequence is TGTGCCTGGGGGACTTTGATATCCTCCGAGCAGTACTTC. This sequence encodes CAWGTLISSEQYF.